Sequencing of this T cell receptor (beta chain) was carried out in a study of cytomegalovirus exposure and HLA in healthy donors. Study-wide results and caveats: It was only CMV serostatus that was available as immune exposure information. Being productive about 90% or about 30% of the time was typical of most TCR beta V segments in an earlier analysis. Cytomegalovirus-associated TCR beta chains were listed, numbering over 150.

PCR employed 60 Vbeta and 13 Jbeta primers. The data were produced by immunoSEQ multiplex PCR, yet TCRdb's version contains in-frame clones alone and is incomplete. The table has under 150,000 clones, 73% seen once. The CDR3 consists of 14 residues. V was pared by 1 base and J by 5 bases, with 3 bases of the junction left unmatched. From germline, CDR1 is LNHDA and CDR2 SQIVND (reference sequence). There was no recording of CMV serostatus for this donor. This clone showed up just a few times. Its antigen remains unidentified. The V and J genes are TRBV19 and TRBJ2-5; TRBD1 matches at 8 bases. The sequenced sample consisted of PBMCs. The clonotype originates from a human donor in good health. Here the CDR3 DNA reads TGTGCCAGTAGTATAGGAAACAGGGGGGAGACCCAGTACTTC. Encoded protein: CASSIGNRGETQYF.